This passage covers 8 T cell receptor beta chains from one sample sequenced in a study of PD-L1 blockade in urothelial cancer. Sequencing used immunoSEQ multiplex PCR; TCRdb keeps in-frame clones, though not all of them. The data hold around 110,000 clones, with around 89% observed a single time. As for time point: peripheral blood 6 weeks after treatment start. This sample comprised PBMCs, obtained around atezolizumab (anti-PD-L1) treatment. All receptors come from a man between 60 and 75 years old with urothelial cancer.

The J gene is TRBJ2-5, the V gene TRBV5-8, with TRBD1 identical over 9 bases. V lost 4 bases to trimming and J lost 5 bases; unmatched junction nucleotides: 6. From germline, CDR1 is SGHTS and CDR2 YDEGEE. This CDR3 has 14 amino acids. CDR3 sequence reads: CASSVQGATETQYF. CDR3 DNA: TGTGCCAGCAGCGTACAGGGGGCGACGGAGACCCAGTACTTC.

The chain uses TRBV7-9 and TRBJ2-5; 9 nucleotides match TRBD2. V trimming: 2 bases; J trimming: 7 bases; junction bases outside the gene matches: 8. The CDR3 runs 15 residues. The germline CDR1 and CDR2 sequences are SEHNR and FQNEAQ (reference sequence). The CDR3 is CASSLRREGLGTQYF. CDR3 sequence (DNA): TGTGCCAGCAGCTTAAGGCGGGAGGGGTTGGGGACCCAGTACTTC.

As regards this clone: At one of its ends the junction is not consistent with the germline gene, which may arise from a read error. This chain uses TRBV14 with TRBJ1-4, with D possibly matching TRBD1 (6 bases). The CDR3 runs 15 residues. CDR1 SGHDN and CDR2 FVKESK come from the germline V gene. In nucleotides, the CDR3 is TGTGCCAGCAGCCAAGCCGGGACAACTAGTGAAAAACTGTTTTTT. Translating it yields CASSQAGTTSEKLFF. The entire variable domain, with the rest obtained from reference TRBV14 and TRBJ1-4, is as follows: EAGVTQFPSHSVIEKGQTVTLRCDPISGHDNLYWYRRVMGKEIKFLLHFVKESKQDESGMPNNRFLAERTGGTYSTLKVQPAELEDSGVYFCASSQAGTTSEKLFFGSGTQLSVL.

The V and J genes are TRBV7-9 and TRBJ2-1; D is undetermined. From germline, CDR1 is SEHNR and CDR2 FQNEAQ (reference sequence). This CDR3 is built from 13 residues. Between the trimmed V and J ends, which lost 7 bases and 10 bases, there was a span of 17 bases. The CDR3 nucleotides are TGTGCCAGCACCCTAGAGTCCCCCGGGGAGCAGTTCTTC. It translates to CASTLESPGEQFF.

The chain links TRBV28 to TRBJ1-1; possible D gene TRBD1, 6 bases. The CDR3 is made up of 13 amino acids. Between the trimmed V and J ends, which lost 6 bases and 1 base, there was a span of 9 bases. CDR1 is MDHEN and CDR2 is SYDVKM in the germline V gene. CDR3 bases: TGTGCCAGCAGCCAGACAGGGAACACTGAAGCTTTCTTT. It translates to CASSQTGNTEAFF.

This rearrangement joins TRBV18 to TRBJ1-1; weak D call: TRBD1 (5 bases). This CDR3 is built from 13 residues. CDR1 and CDR2 (germline): KGHSH, LQKENI. Deletions cut 7 bases from V and 3 bases from J, with 12 bases between. Here the CDR3 reads CASLPRVDTEAFF. The CDR3 nucleotides read TGTGCCAGCTTACCCAGGGTGGACACTGAAGCTTTCTTT.

The chain employs TRBV6-5 and TRBJ1-2, with unresolved D. The germline gives CDR1 MNHEY, CDR2 SVGAGI. V was trimmed by 5 bases and J by 8 bases, leaving 18 bases between them. The CDR3 consists of 14 residues. CDR3 nucleotides: TGTGCCAGCAGTCCTCTCCTTCCTCTTCGGGGCTACACCTTC. It encodes CASSPLLPLRGYTF.

The chain carries TRBV5-1 and TRBJ2-3; TRBD2 aligns across 7 bases. Germline loops: CDR1 SGHRS, CDR2 YFSETQ. Trimming cost V 4 bases and J 0 bases; bases outside gene matches: 8. The CDR3 consists of 16 residues. The CDR3 is CASSPLLAVSTDTQYF. CDR3 DNA sequence: TGCGCCAGCAGCCCCCTTCTAGCGGTCAGCACAGATACGCAGTATTTT.